Following are 32 T cell receptor beta chains from one sample sequenced in a study of T cells in Graves' hyperthyroidism and ophthalmopathy. Amplification of TCR beta CDR3 regions used RNA as the template. HTBI primers drove first-round RT-PCR of the TCR CDR3. MiXCR, applied by TCRdb to the multiplex PCR reads, yields one record per CDR3 protein. The sample has roughly 650,000 distinct CDR3 sequences, 15% to 20% seen once. Input material: blood. These receptors all come from a woman aged 40 to 50 with Graves' ophthalmopathy.

This chain links TRBV20-1 with TRBJ2-7; TRBD2 is a possible D gene (6 bases). This CDR3 is 13 amino acids long. CDR1 DFQATT and CDR2 SNEGSKA come from the germline V gene (reference sequence). CDR3 amino acids: CSTSPGGAGEQYF. For the CDR3, the DNA is TGCAGCACCTCACCCGGGGGAGCTGGCGAGCAGTACTTC.

With regard to this clonotype: The junction departs from the called germline gene at one end, perhaps through a read error. The gene calls are TRBV5-1 and TRBJ2-1; tentatively, D is TRBD2 (6 bases). CDR1 is SGHRS, CDR2 YFSETQ, per germline. The CDR3 loop spans 16 amino acids. The CDR3 sequence: CTSSLGLLQGYNEQFF. CDR3 DNA: TGCACCAGCAGCTTGGGACTGCTGCAGGGCTACAATGAGCAGTTCTTC.

V usage is TRBV12-3 or TRBV12-4 and J usage is TRBJ1-6; perhaps TRBD1 as D (6 bases). This CDR3 has 14 residues. Trimming left V 7 bases short and J 9 bases short, with 16 bases between. The CDR3 protein is CASTKGRGVSPLHF. CDR3 coding DNA: TGTGCCAGCACCAAAGGTAGGGGGGTTTCACCCCTCCACTTT.

The J gene is TRBJ2-7, the V gene TRBV4-1; D call uncertain. The germline V gene has CDR1 MGHRA and CDR2 YSYEKL. The CDR3 is made up of 16 amino acids. V lost 0 bases, J lost 0 bases, and 12 bases lay in between. The CDR3 nucleotides are TGCGCCAGCAGCCAAGAGTGGACGGTAAGCTCCTACGAGCAGTACTTC. Its protein is CASSQEWTVSSYEQYF.

V and J are TRBV5-1 and TRBJ1-4; the match to TRBD1 covers 7 bases. This CDR3 has 13 residues. Trimming at V came to 0 bases and at J to 11 bases, leaving 4 bases not matched to a gene. The germline V gene has CDR1 SGHRS and CDR2 YFSETQ. The CDR3 sequence is CASSLEGGSKLFF. The CDR3 nucleotides are TGCGCCAGCAGCTTGGAAGGGGGCAGTAAACTGTTTTTT.

Many counts were recorded for this clonotype. CDR3 sequence reads: CASSPTAEGTEAFF. The CDR3, as DNA: TGTGCCAGCTCACCCACAGCAGAGGGCACTGAAGCTTTCTTT. The chain combines TRBV18 with TRBJ1-1, with D hard to call. In germline, CDR1 is KGHSH, CDR2 LQKENI. The V end lost 3 bases, the J end lost 4 bases, and 12 bases lay between the germline ends. The CDR3 is 14 amino acids.

To note about this clonotype: A single base separates this from a much larger clone, so it may be a read error. V is TRBV7-9 and J is TRBJ2-1; weak D call: TRBD1 (6 bases). This CDR3 region has 14 residues. Germline loops: CDR1 SEHNR, CDR2 FQNEAQ (reference sequence). The CDR3 nucleotides are TGTGTCAGCAGCCCAGGGGTTTGGGGCAATGAGCAGTTCTTC. It yields the protein CVSSPGVWGNEQFF.

This clonotype was observed a few times. The V call is TRBV2, the J call TRBJ2-7; 7 nucleotides align to TRBD1. Germline CDR1 is SNHLY and CDR2 is FYNNEI. The CDR3 is 13 residues long. V lost 7 bases to trimming and J lost 1 base; unmatched junction nucleotides: 4. CDR3 nucleotides: TGTGCCAGCAATTACAGGGGATCCTACGAGCAGTACTTC. It encodes CASNYRGSYEQYF.

This clonotype was detected only a few times. The V and J genes are TRBV18 and TRBJ2-1, with 8 positions matching TRBD1. This CDR3 has 13 amino acids. V gave up 6 bases and J gave up 7 bases; unmatched junction bases: 5. Germline lookup yields CDR1 KGHSH and CDR2 LQKENI. CDR3 in amino acids: CASSLRQGNEQFF. Here the CDR3 DNA reads TGTGCCAGCTCCCTACGACAGGGGAATGAGCAGTTCTTC.

In its sample, this clonotype was seen a few times. At one end the junction does not follow the germline gene, possibly because of a read error. V usage is TRBV28 and J usage is TRBJ1-1, with 9 bases matching TRBD1. Germline loops: CDR1 MDHEN, CDR2 SYDVKM. This CDR3 comprises 15 residues. DNA of the CDR3: TGTGCCTGCAGCACTACTACAGGGGGCCACACTGAAGCTTTCTTT. Protein sequence: CACSTTTGGHTEAFF. The full variable domain, in which reference TRBV28 and TRBJ1-1 provide the parts outside the CDR3, is DVKVTQSSRYLVKRTGEKVFLECVQDMDHENMFWYRQDPGLGLRLIYFSYDVKMKEKGDIPEGYSVSREKKERFSLILESASTNQTSMYLCACSTTTGGHTEAFFGQGTRLTVV.

The chain combines TRBV29-1 with TRBJ2-3; possible D gene TRBD1, 7 bases. The CDR3 contains 19 residues. Trimming stripped 0 bases from V and 1 base from J, with 23 bases between. Germline V gene sequence: CDR1 SQVTM, CDR2 ANQGSEA. The CDR3 is CSVEDQGGGTSLGTDTQYF. The DNA for the CDR3 is TGCAGCGTTGAAGATCAGGGGGGCGGGACCAGCCTGGGCACAGATACGCAGTATTTT.

The gene calls are TRBV10-3 and TRBJ2-7, with 7 bases fitting TRBD2. Per germline, CDR1 ENHRY and CDR2 SYGVKD. The CDR3 is made up of 16 amino acids. The J segment lost 2 bases and the V segment lost 5 bases, leaving 12 bases of the junction unmatched. CDR3 in amino acids: CAISPGSGGTPYEQYF. The CDR3, as DNA: TGTGCCATCAGTCCGGGGTCGGGGGGTACCCCCTACGAGCAGTACTTC.

The CDR3 DNA is TGTGCCAGTAGTAGGACAGCGAATCAGCCCCAGCATTTT. This encodes CASSRTANQPQHF. This chain uses TRBV19 with TRBJ1-5; weak D call: TRBD1 (6 bases). The CDR3 totals 13 residues. Germline V gives CDR1 LNHDA, CDR2 SQIVND (reference sequence). Trimming cost V 4 bases and J 4 bases, with 8 bases left between them.

This clonotype was picked up many times. The chain uses TRBV28 and TRBJ1-1; D is ambiguous. The length of the CDR3 is 14 residues. Trimming removed 5 bases from V and 0 bases from J, with 10 bases in between. Germline CDR1 and CDR2: MDHEN and SYDVKM. CDR3 in DNA: TGTGCCAGCAGTATGGCCGGCGTGAACACTGAAGCTTTCTTT. It specifies CASSMAGVNTEAFF. Drawing the rest from reference TRBV28 and TRBJ1-1, the complete variable domain is DVKVTQSSRYLVKRTGEKVFLECVQDMDHENMFWYRQDPGLGLRLIYFSYDVKMKEKGDIPEGYSVSREKKERFSLILESASTNQTSMYLCASSMAGVNTEAFFGQGTRLTVV.

This clonotype was counted between two and nine times. The chain links TRBV4-1 to TRBJ2-7, with D hard to call. V was cut by 0 bases and J by 5 bases, with 17 bases left in between. This CDR3 has 16 residues. Germline-derived CDR1 and CDR2 are MGHRA and YSYEKL. DNA of the CDR3: TGCGCCAGCAGCCAAGATCCGGACGGGTTTGGCGACGAGCAGTACTTC. Its translation: CASSQDPDGFGDEQYF.

The table lists this clonotype with a few counts. The chain combines TRBV2 with TRBJ1-6, with a possible D match to TRBD1 (5 bases). Germline CDR1 is SNHLY and CDR2 is FYNNEI. CDR3 length: 13 residues. The germline V and J ends were trimmed by 7 bases and 10 bases, with 14 bases remaining between them. The CDR3 sequence: CASTRAGNSPLHF. Written as DNA, the CDR3 is TGTGCCAGCACCCGTGCAGGGAACTCACCCCTCCACTTT.

The table lists this clonotype with a few counts. The rearrangement links TRBV10-3 to TRBJ1-2; D is undetermined. This CDR3 is built from 17 residues. CDR1 ENHRY and CDR2 SYGVKD come from the germline V gene. The V and J ends lost 0 bases and 2 bases respectively, with 16 bases between them. CDR3 DNA sequence: TGTGCCATCAGTGAGTCGACGTTTGTTGGGCCAAACTATGGCTACACCTTC. Amino acids: CAISESTFVGPNYGYTF.

The genes are TRBV12-3 or TRBV12-4 and TRBJ1-1, with D tentatively TRBD1 (5 bases). This CDR3 spans 14 amino acids. The germline V and J ends were trimmed by 4 bases and 8 bases, with 17 bases remaining between them. The CDR3 is CASSSDRILTEAFF. The CDR3 DNA is TGTGCCAGCAGTTCCGACAGAATTTTGACCGAAGCTTTCTTT.

The chain is built from TRBV7-9 and TRBJ2-1; D is ambiguous. CDR3 length equals 13 residues. V lost 4 bases to trimming and J lost 9 bases, with 13 bases between them. Germline V CDR1 and CDR2: SEHNR, FQNEAQ (reference sequence). CDR3 protein: CASSSLPSREQFF. The CDR3 DNA follows: TGTGCCAGCAGCTCCCTCCCTTCCCGTGAGCAGTTCTTC.

Ten or more counts support this clonotype. V usage is TRBV20-1 and J usage is TRBJ1-5; 8 bases map to TRBD1. The J segment lost 4 bases and the V segment lost 5 bases, leaving 7 bases of the junction unmatched. Germline CDR1 and CDR2: DFQATT and SNEGSKA (reference sequence). The CDR3 is 14 amino acids. The CDR3 DNA follows: TGCAGTGCTCGACAGGGGTTGGGGAATCAGCCCCAGCATTTT. It is translated as CSARQGLGNQPQHF.

This clonotype was picked up a small number of times. The chain has TRBV10-1 and TRBJ1-5; D perhaps matches TRBD1 (5 bases). The CDR3 runs 16 residues. The germline V and J ends were trimmed by 2 bases and 2 bases, with 13 bases remaining between them. Per the germline V gene, CDR1 is WNHNN and CDR2 is SYGVQD (reference sequence). CDR3 loop: CASSETGTVGNQPQHF. The CDR3 region has the DNA TGCGCCAGCAGTGAGACTGGGACCGTCGGCAATCAGCCCCAGCATTTT.

This clonotype appeared many times. The V gene is TRBV28, the J gene TRBJ2-3; D tentatively reads TRBD1 or TRBD2 (7 bases each). The germline gives CDR1 MDHEN, CDR2 SYDVKM. The CDR3 runs to 16 residues. V lost 5 bases, J lost 1 base, and 16 bases lay in between. The CDR3 region is CASSPAQGGGTDTQYF. The CDR3, as DNA: TGTGCCAGCAGTCCCGCCCAGGGGGGGGGCACAGATACGCAGTATTTT.

V gene TRBV12-3 or TRBV12-4 combines with J gene TRBJ1-4, with 7 bases fitting TRBD1. This CDR3 has 16 amino acids. The trim removed 2 bases at V and 0 bases at J, leaving 3 bases unmatched. The CDR3 spells CASSLRQGSTNEKLFF. CDR3 nucleotides: TGTGCCAGCAGTTTAAGACAGGGCTCAACTAATGAAAAACTGTTTTTT.

This clonotype has only a few counts. The CDR3 region has the DNA TGCAGTGCTGCAGCGAGCGGGGCTGCAGAGACCCAGTACTTC. It codes for CSAAASGAAETQYF. This rearrangement joins TRBV20-1 to TRBJ2-5; the match to TRBD2 covers 7 bases. The CDR3 has 14 residues. V shed 5 bases, J shed 4 bases, and the junction held 10 bases outside the gene matches. Germline V lookup: CDR1 DFQATT, CDR2 SNEGSKA (reference sequence).

At least ten counts were recorded for this clonotype. The CDR3 here is CASSQEGGYTF. DNA of the CDR3: TGTGCCAGCAGCCAAGAAGGCGGCTACACCTTC. The chain joins TRBV3-1 to TRBJ1-2; D is uncertain. The CDR3 is 11 residues long. Trimming removed 0 bases at V and 8 bases at J, with 4 bases between. Germline V CDR1 and CDR2: LGHDT, YNNKEL (reference sequence).

With regard to this clonotype: A read error is possible here, since a much larger clone lies one base away. The rearrangement links TRBV12-3 or TRBV12-4 to TRBJ2-3, with 8 bases identical to TRBD2. The J segment lost 4 bases and the V segment lost 4 bases, leaving 4 bases of the junction unmatched. CDR3 length: 14 residues. CDR3 coding DNA: TGTGCCAGCAGTTCGGGGGGGGGCCCAGATACGCAGTATTTT. Translating gives CASSSGGGPDTQYF.

This clonotype was seen a few times. The V call is TRBV27, the J call TRBJ1-1; tentatively, D is TRBD1 (5 bases). Looked up from germline, CDR1 is MNHEY and CDR2 is SMNVEV (reference sequence). The CDR3 length is 17 residues. V was clipped by 5 bases and J by 1 base, with 20 bases between them. CDR3 sequence (DNA): TGTGCCAGCAGTCTAAACTTACCTGGGAGGGGGAACACTGAAGCTTTCTTT. This sequence encodes CASSLNLPGRGNTEAFF.

The chain combines TRBV6-1 with TRBJ1-6; D is possibly TRBD1 (5 bases). The germline V gene has CDR1 MNHNS and CDR2 SASEGT. Trimming removed 4 bases from V and 5 bases from J, with 12 bases in between. This CDR3 has 15 amino acids. CDR3 amino acids: CASSVQGRDNSPLHF. The CDR3 bases are TGTGCCAGCAGTGTGCAGGGAAGGGATAATTCACCCCTCCACTTT.

This clonotype was counted a few times. The chain joins TRBV5-6 to TRBJ2-2; D is perhaps TRBD2 (6 bases). This CDR3 has 17 residues. CDR1 is SGHDT and CDR2 is YYEEEE in the germline V gene. With 0 bases removed from V and 4 bases from J, the gap between germline ends came to 16 bases. CDR3 residues: CASSLDLGIGGTGELFF. The CDR3 coding sequence is TGTGCCAGCAGCTTGGACCTGGGCATCGGGGGCACCGGGGAGCTGTTTTTT.

This clonotype has a count of ten or more. V is TRBV3-1 and J is TRBJ1-1; D not certain. CDR1 and CDR2 from the germline V gene are LGHDT and YNNKEL (reference sequence). Between the trimmed V and J ends, which lost 1 base and 7 bases, there was a span of 10 bases. The CDR3 runs to 13 residues. This CDR3 reads CASSQGRVLEAFF. The CDR3 nucleotides read TGTGCCAGCAGCCAAGGTAGGGTGCTTGAAGCTTTCTTT.

This clonotype has a handful of counts. This CDR3 reads CASTPSGGRIPTKQYF. As DNA, the CDR3 is TGTGCCAGCACTCCCTCTGGGGGGCGGATACCTACGAAGCAGTACTTC. V is TRBV7-9 and J is TRBJ2-7; TRBD1 or TRBD2 may be the D gene (6 bases each). CDR1 SEHNR and CDR2 FQNEAQ come from the germline V gene (reference sequence). The V gene lost 7 bases and the J gene lost 8 bases, with 27 bases spanning the gap. The CDR3 sequence is 16 residues long.

This clonotype was recorded many times. The V gene is TRBV7-9, the J gene TRBJ2-1; 12 nucleotides agree with TRBD2. The ends lost 5 bases at V and 8 bases at J; junction bases unmatched: 7. CDR3 length: 15 amino acids. CDR1 and CDR2 (germline): SEHNR, FQNEAQ (reference sequence). The CDR3 coding sequence is TGTGCCAGCAGCCCCGGACTAGCGGGAATCGATGAGCAGTTCTTC. Residues: CASSPGLAGIDEQFF.